These 25 T cell receptor beta chains originate from one sample sequenced in a study of shared clonotypes between healthy human individuals. Assay used: immunoSEQ multiplex PCR; TCRdb lists only in-frame clones, some missing. Of 2 million to 2.5 million clones listed, around 95% are singletons. Sequenced: naive CD4+ T cells sorted from blood. Subset defined: CD45RA+ positively selected. The receptor set was obtained from a young man in good health.

The rearrangement joins TRBV4-1 to TRBJ2-1; D remains unclear. This CDR3 region has 16 residues. Trimming pared 1 base from V and 8 bases from J, leaving 18 bases between. Germline V CDR1 and CDR2: MGHRA, YSYEKL. CDR3 amino acids: CASSQVVAQTVDEQFF. CDR3 nucleotide sequence: TGCGCCAGCAGCCAAGTGGTCGCGCAAACAGTCGATGAGCAGTTCTTC.

This chain links TRBV5-1 with TRBJ2-6; 8 nucleotides match TRBD1. The germline V gene has CDR1 SGHRS and CDR2 YFSETQ. Germline trimming cut 6 bases from V and 0 bases from J; bases unmatched to any gene: 5. CDR3 length equals 16 residues. Written as DNA, the CDR3 is TGCGCCAGCACCGACAGGGGCTCCTCTGGGGCCAACGTCCTGACTTTC. It specifies CASTDRGSSGANVLTF.

This clone was recorded only once. The genes are TRBV18 and TRBJ1-2; D remains ambiguous. Germline V gene data show CDR1 as KGHSH and CDR2 as LQKENI. CDR3 length equals 15 residues. V dropped 2 bases and J dropped 8 bases, with 18 bases sitting between them. CDR3 protein: CASSPNLSPFGGYTF. In DNA, the CDR3 is TGTGCCAGCTCACCAAATCTATCTCCCTTTGGGGGCTACACCTTC.

A note on this clone: Different DNA sequences within this sample yield the same CDR3. This chain links TRBV7-2 with TRBJ1-2; D remains ambiguous. The CDR3 length is 14 residues. V was trimmed by 1 base and J by 0 bases, leaving 6 bases between them. CDR1 and CDR2 (germline): SGHTA, FQGNSA. CDR3 nucleotides: TGTGCCAGCAGCTTAGGAGGGACTAACTATGGCTACACCTTC. It translates to CASSLGGTNYGYTF.

The CDR3 sequence is CASKGWYGYTF. The CDR3 DNA follows: TGTGCCAGCAAGGGGTGGTATGGCTACACCTTC. J is TRBJ1-2 and V is TRBV28; D possibly corresponds to TRBD1 (5 bases). V shed 7 bases and J shed 5 bases, with 8 bases lying between them. The germline gives CDR1 MDHEN, CDR2 SYDVKM. This CDR3 spans 11 amino acids.

This rearrangement joins TRBV5-4 to TRBJ1-1, with D hard to call. The CDR3 contains 15 residues. Trimming took off 1 base at V and 1 base at J, with 11 bases between the two ends. Germline V gene data show CDR1 as SGHNT and CDR2 as YYREEE (reference sequence). CDR3 residues: CASSLFNSRNTEAFF. In DNA, the CDR3 is TGTGCCAGCAGCTTGTTTAACAGCCGGAACACTGAAGCTTTCTTT.

Only one count was recorded for this clone. V is TRBV5-1 and J is TRBJ1-3; the D is unclear. The V and J ends lost 0 bases and 0 bases respectively, with 7 bases between them. The CDR3 spans 15 residues. Germline V gives CDR1 SGHRS, CDR2 YFSETQ. The CDR3 DNA reads as TGCGCCAGCAGCTTGGTCCCTTTCTCTGGAAACACCATATATTTT. It codes for CASSLVPFSGNTIYF. Drawing the rest from reference TRBV5-1 and TRBJ1-3, the complete variable domain is KAGVTQTPRYLIKTRGQQVTLSCSPISGHRSVSWYQQTPGQGLQFLFEYFSETQRNKGNFPGRFSGRQFSNSRSEMNVSTLELGDSALYLCASSLVPFSGNTIYFGEGSWLTVV.

The chain uses TRBV2 and TRBJ2-1, with TRBD1 as a possible D gene (5 bases). The length of the CDR3 is 12 residues. Per the germline V gene, CDR1 is SNHLY and CDR2 is FYNNEI. V was trimmed by 9 bases and J by 6 bases, leaving 12 bases between them. The CDR3 sequence is CASERGGNEQFF. The DNA for the CDR3 is TGTGCCAGTGAAAGGGGTGGCAATGAGCAGTTCTTC.

The V gene is TRBV28, the J gene TRBJ1-5, with 10 bases fitting TRBD1. Germline-derived CDR1 and CDR2 are MDHEN and SYDVKM. The CDR3 is 15 amino acids. The ends lost 7 bases at V and 5 bases at J; junction bases unmatched: 8. CDR3 sequence (DNA): TGTGCCAGCACCCAGACAGGGGGCTTGGATCAGCCCCAGCATTTT. Encoded protein: CASTQTGGLDQPQHF.

V usage is TRBV11-3 and J usage is TRBJ2-7, with D possibly being TRBD1 (6 bases). The CDR3 is 16 residues long. Per germline, CDR1 SGHNT and CDR2 YENEEA. V was trimmed by 1 base and J by 2 bases, leaving 15 bases between them. The CDR3 loop is CASSLAQGSYPYEQYF. CDR3 sequence (DNA): TGTGCCAGCAGCTTAGCTCAGGGGTCCTACCCCTACGAGCAGTACTTC.

As concerns this clone: This sample includes further DNA sequences coding for the same CDR3. The V and J genes are TRBV7-9 and TRBJ2-1; D remains unclear. Trimming took off 2 bases at V and 5 bases at J, with 4 bases between the two ends. Germline values: CDR1 SEHNR, CDR2 FQNEAQ (reference sequence). CDR3 length: 12 residues. This chain's CDR3 is CASSLLDNEQFF. CDR3 nucleotide sequence: TGTGCCAGCAGCTTACTTGACAATGAGCAGTTCTTC.

This clone appeared a single time. The chain is built from TRBV11-1 and TRBJ2-5; TRBD2 agrees at 7 bases. The germline V gene encodes CDR1 SGHAT and CDR2 FQDESV (reference sequence). V lost 5 bases, J lost 2 bases, and 8 bases stayed unmatched. This CDR3 is 15 amino acids long. As DNA, the CDR3 is TGTGCCAGCAGCCCTCGGGGCGGGGGTCAAGAGACCCAGTACTTC. Residues: CASSPRGGGQETQYF.

For the CDR3, the DNA is TGCAGCGTTGAAGGGGCCGGGCGGGGCTACACCTTC. Translation: CSVEGAGRGYTF. The J gene is TRBJ1-2, the V gene TRBV29-1; D remains unclear. The CDR3 sequence is 12 residues long. Germline lookup yields CDR1 SQVTM and CDR2 ANQGSEA. Between the trimmed V and J ends, which lost 1 base and 8 bases, there was a span of 11 bases.

This clone was seen once. The chain links TRBV19 to TRBJ1-2; 9 nucleotides agree with TRBD1. The CDR3 is 13 residues long. Germline loops: CDR1 LNHDA, CDR2 SQIVND (reference sequence). Unmatched junction bases numbered 6, after V lost 5 bases and J lost 8 bases. The CDR3 reads CASSGTGNGGYTF. The CDR3 region has the DNA TGTGCCAGTAGTGGGACAGGGAACGGCGGCTACACCTTC.

The J gene is TRBJ1-6, the V gene TRBV28, with D possibly matching TRBD1 (5 bases). V lost 5 bases to trimming and J lost 10 bases, with 15 bases between them. This CDR3 comprises 14 residues. Germline CDR1 reads MDHEN; CDR2 reads SYDVKM. The DNA of the CDR3 is TGTGCCAGCAGTCCCGGAGGGGTAGGATCACCCCTCCACTTT. It translates to CASSPGGVGSPLHF.

This clone has only one observation. The chain uses TRBV5-4 and TRBJ2-7; 10 positions agree with TRBD1. This CDR3 comprises 14 residues. V gave up 6 bases and J gave up 6 bases; unmatched junction bases: 9. Germline V gives CDR1 SGHNT, CDR2 YYREEE (reference sequence). Written as DNA, the CDR3 is TGTGCCAGCAAGCCTTGGGACAGGGGAAGCGAGCAGTACTTC. Protein product: CASKPWDRGSEQYF.

Concerning this clone: Other DNA sequences in this sample translate to the same CDR3. The chain carries TRBV30 and TRBJ1-2, with unresolved D. Germline V gene lookup returns CDR1 GTSNPN and CDR2 SVGIG (reference sequence). V gave up 0 bases and J gave up 7 bases, with 6 bases separating them. The CDR3 has 11 residues. CDR3 sequence reads: CAWSVQVGYTF. In DNA, the CDR3 is TGTGCCTGGAGTGTTCAAGTTGGCTACACCTTC.

The gene calls are TRBV28 and TRBJ2-5; TRBD1 aligns across 8 bases. CDR3 length: 14 amino acids. The germline V gene has CDR1 MDHEN and CDR2 SYDVKM. Trimming cost V 8 bases and J 4 bases; bases outside gene matches: 9. The CDR3 protein is CASGPTGVLETQYF. The CDR3 coding sequence is TGTGCCAGCGGACCGACAGGGGTGTTAGAGACCCAGTACTTC.

As for this clone: Other DNA sequences in the sample encode the same CDR3. The rearrangement links TRBV7-9 to TRBJ2-5; TRBD2 is a possible D gene (6 bases). V lost 0 bases to trimming and J lost 5 bases, with 10 bases between them. The CDR3 is made up of 14 amino acids. Germline V gene data show CDR1 as SEHNR and CDR2 as FQNEAQ (reference sequence). The CDR3 DNA reads TGTGCCAGCAGCTTAGCCGGAGGGTTGGAGACCCAGTACTTC. Protein: CASSLAGGLETQYF.

This clone was seen just once. The rearrangement uses TRBV10-3 and TRBJ2-3, with 9 bases fitting TRBD2. The CDR3 spans 19 residues. In germline, CDR1 is ENHRY, CDR2 SYGVKD. V lost 8 bases and J lost 0; bases outside the gene matches: 18. For the CDR3, the DNA is TGTGCCATCGGTCAATTGCCGAAGACTAGCGGACCTAGCACAGATACGCAGTATTTT. Translating gives CAIGQLPKTSGPSTDTQYF.

This clone was counted a single time. The rearrangement uses TRBV15 and TRBJ2-3; 8 positions agree with TRBD1. This CDR3 has 14 amino acids. Germline lookup yields CDR1 LNHNV and CDR2 YYDKDF (reference sequence). The junction had 4 bases not matched to a gene; V was cut back by 6 bases and J by 2 bases. CDR3 nucleotide sequence: TGTGCCACCAGGGACAGGGACCCCACAGATACGCAGTATTTT. Translated, it gives CATRDRDPTDTQYF.

The gene calls are TRBV27 and TRBJ1-5, with D perhaps TRBD1 (6 bases). Trimming took off 5 bases at V and 1 base at J, with 9 bases between the two ends. Looked up from germline, CDR1 is MNHEY and CDR2 is SMNVEV (reference sequence). This CDR3 spans 14 amino acids. In nucleotides, the CDR3 is TGTGCCAGCAGTGGCAGGGGCAGCAATCAGCCCCAGCATTTT. This encodes CASSGRGSNQPQHF.

This chain joins TRBV6-1 and TRBJ1-1; possibly TRBD1 for D (6 bases). Trimming stripped 7 bases from V and 4 bases from J, with 13 bases between. The CDR3 sequence is 13 residues long. Germline V gives CDR1 MNHNS, CDR2 SASEGT. The CDR3 region has the DNA TGTGCCAGCACTAGGGGGGTTGGCACTGAAGCTTTCTTT. Residues: CASTRGVGTEAFF.

The chain carries TRBV11-2 and TRBJ2-1; D ambiguous. V was clipped by 0 bases and J by 0 bases, with 9 bases between them. Germline loops: CDR1 SGHAT, CDR2 FQNNGV. The CDR3 is made up of 16 amino acids. CDR3 amino acids: CASSLDITRSYNEQFF. The CDR3 nucleotides are TGTGCCAGCAGCTTAGACATTACCCGCTCCTACAATGAGCAGTTCTTC.

This chain joins TRBV6-1 and TRBJ2-7; no firm D call. The CDR3 covers 13 residues. Looked up from germline, CDR1 is MNHNS and CDR2 is SASEGT. Between the trimmed V and J ends, which lost 0 bases and 4 bases, there was a span of 7 bases. The CDR3 loop is CASSEAHGYEQYF. The CDR3 DNA follows: TGTGCCAGCAGTGAAGCGCACGGGTACGAGCAGTACTTC.